Below are 13 T cell receptor beta chains sequenced from a single sample in a study of T cells and Merkel cell carcinoma outcomes. Repertoires were generated with immunoSEQ multiplex PCR, while TCRdb's copy carries only in-frame clones and drops some. The sample holds some 6,000 clones, 65% to 80% seen once. Specimen: tumor tissue from Merkel cell carcinoma. The receptors stem from a human donor with Merkel cell carcinoma. Some clones in this sample may be carry-over from other donors' samples.

This clone was counted once. The chain carries TRBV28 and TRBJ2-3, with 7 bases fitting TRBD1. Germline lookup yields CDR1 MDHEN and CDR2 SYDVKM. The CDR3 is 16 residues long. With 1 base clipped from V and 6 bases from J, the junction kept 10 bases outside the gene matches. The CDR3 loop reads CASSLSPRDRRDTQYF. CDR3 in DNA: TGTGCCAGCAGTTTATCCCCCCGGGACAGACGGGATACGCAGTATTTT. The entire variable domain, with the rest obtained from reference TRBV28 and TRBJ2-3, is as follows: DVKVTQSSRYLVKRTGEKVFLECVQDMDHENMFWYRQDPGLGLRLIYFSYDVKMKEKGDIPEGYSVSREKKERFSLILESASTNQTSMYLCASSLSPRDRRDTQYFGPGTRLTVL.

A single count supports this clone. The J gene is TRBJ1-1, the V gene TRBV29-1; 7 nucleotides match TRBD1. Germline lookup yields CDR1 SQVTM and CDR2 ANQGSEA. This CDR3 comprises 13 residues. J lost 4 bases, V lost 4 bases, and 6 bases had no gene match. In DNA form, the CDR3 reads TGCAGCGTTGTGGGCCAGGGGGTCACTGAAGCTTTCTTT. It specifies CSVVGQGVTEAFF. Full variable domain (outside the CDR3, taken from reference TRBV29-1 and TRBJ1-1): SAVISQKPSRDICQRGTSLTIQCQVDSQVTMMFWYRQQPGQSLTLIATANQGSEATYESGFVIDKFPISRPNLTFSTLTVSNMSPEDSSIYLCSVVGQGVTEAFFGQGTRLTVV.

This sequence joins TRBV11-1 and TRBJ2-2; a weak D match, TRBD2 (6 bases). Trimming removed 3 bases from V and 0 bases from J, with 8 bases in between. The CDR3 is made up of 15 amino acids. Germline V gene data show CDR1 as SGHAT and CDR2 as FQDESV (reference sequence). CDR3: CASSFGGTNTGELFF. CDR3 DNA: TGTGCCAGCAGCTTCGGCGGGACGAACACCGGGGAGCTGTTTTTT.

J is TRBJ2-3 and V is TRBV7-9; D is unclear. With 3 bases removed from V and 4 bases from J, the gap between germline ends came to 8 bases. The CDR3 runs 13 residues. CDR1 is SEHNR and CDR2 is FQNEAQ in the germline V gene (reference sequence). CDR3 in DNA: TGTGCCAGCAGCTTCCGTTGGGCAGATACGCAGTATTTT. Its protein is CASSFRWADTQYF.

The chain uses TRBV4-3 and TRBJ2-1, with 9 bases that match TRBD1. Germline V gene sequence: CDR1 LGHNA, CDR2 YSLEER. CDR3 size: 16 residues. The V segment lost 4 bases and the J segment 7 bases; nucleotides outside the gene matches: 11. As DNA, the CDR3 is TGCGCCAGCAGCCGTAGGACACAGGGGGCGCGAAATGAGCAGTTCTTC. Translated, it gives CASSRRTQGARNEQFF.

This clone was seen only a few times. A read error is possible here, since a much larger clone lies one base away. The rearrangement joins TRBV7-8 to TRBJ2-3, with D tentatively TRBD2 (6 bases). CDR3 length: 17 amino acids. The germline CDR1 and CDR2 sequences are SGHVS and FQNEAQ. Trimming stripped 4 bases from V and 0 bases from J, with 17 bases between. For the CDR3, the DNA is TGTGCCAGCAGCTCCCCGGCGCGGGGAAGGAGCACAGATACGCAGTATTTT. Translation: CASSSPARGRSTDTQYF.

A note on this clone: One end of the junction varies from germline; a read error may be responsible. J is TRBJ2-2 and V is TRBV5-4; D is perhaps TRBD1 or TRBD2 (6 bases each). CDR3 size: 16 residues. Germline CDR1 and CDR2: SGHNT and YYREEE (reference sequence). The CDR3 spells CANSSKGGTNTGELFF. In DNA, the CDR3 is TGTGCCAACAGCTCGAAGGGGGGCACGAACACCGGGGAGCTGTTTTTT.

In its sample, this clone was seen once. The V and J genes are TRBV19 and TRBJ1-5, with D possibly matching TRBD1 (6 bases). V was shortened by 10 bases and J by 1 base, with 17 bases between the two germline ends. Germline V gene sequence: CDR1 LNHDA, CDR2 SQIVND (reference sequence). This CDR3 comprises 15 residues. CDR3 sequence (DNA): TGTGCCACTAGGGGGGGGGCGAGGAGCAATCAGCCCCAGCATTTT. Its protein product is CATRGGARSNQPQHF. Full variable domain (missing parts from reference TRBV19 and TRBJ1-5): DGGITQSPKYLFRKEGQNVTLSCEQNLNHDAMYWYRQDPGQGLRLIYYSQIVNDFQKGDIAEGYSVSREKKESFPLTVTSAQKNPTAFYLCATRGGARSNQPQHFGDGTRLSIL.

This clone was detected a few times. The genes are TRBV7-9 and TRBJ2-7; the match to TRBD2 covers 8 bases. Germline CDR1 SEHNR, CDR2 FQNEAQ (reference sequence). After removal of 11 bases from V and 4 bases from J, the junction contained 13 bases not matched to a gene. The CDR3 runs 14 residues. The CDR3 DNA sequence: TGTGCCGTTCCGGCGGGAGGATCGGCATACGAGCAGTACTTC. Protein sequence: CAVPAGGSAYEQYF. Together with reference TRBV7-9 and TRBJ2-7, the CDR3 gives the full variable domain: DTGVSQNPRHKITKRGQNVTFRCDPISEHNRLYWYRQTLGQGPEFLTYFQNEAQLEKSRLLSDRFSAERPKGSFSTLEIQRTEQGDSAMYLCAVPAGGSAYEQYFGPGTRLTVT.

The J gene is TRBJ2-3, the V gene TRBV5-1; D gene unclear. Germline V gene data show CDR1 as SGHRS and CDR2 as YFSETQ. The V gene lost 0 bases and the J gene lost 2 bases, with 13 bases spanning the gap. This CDR3 region has 16 residues. The CDR3 is CASSLGQKASTDTQYF. The CDR3, as DNA: TGCGCCAGCAGCTTGGGTCAGAAGGCCTCCACAGATACGCAGTATTTT.

The rearrangement uses TRBV21-1 and TRBJ2-7. TRBV21-1 is assigned pseudogene status. This CDR3 region has 15 residues. For the CDR3, the DNA is TGTGCCAGCAGTGTCGCAGTACACGTGTTAGACGAGCAGTACTTC. Residues: CASSVAVHVLDEQYF.

The chain couples TRBV4-2 to TRBJ2-3; 15 bases agree with TRBD2. The CDR3 loop spans 18 amino acids. V gave up 4 bases and J gave up 2 bases; unmatched junction bases: 7. CDR1 and CDR2 from the germline V gene are LGHNA and YNFKEQ. The CDR3 nucleotides read TGTGCCAGCAGCCTACCCGGGACTAGCGGGAGGTCCACAGATACGCAGTATTTT. Its translation: CASSLPGTSGRSTDTQYF.

The chain recombines TRBV11-2 with TRBJ2-1; 8 nucleotides agree with TRBD1. CDR3 length equals 15 residues. Germline assignment: CDR1 SGHAT and CDR2 FQNNGV. The ends lost 3 bases at V and 8 bases at J; junction bases unmatched: 9. The CDR3 DNA reads TGTGCCAGCAGCTTGGACAGGGTGTTTACAGATGAGCAGTTCTTC. Its translation: CASSLDRVFTDEQFF.